The source of this T cell receptor (beta chain) is a study of technical replicates of blood from a few donors. Here immunoSEQ multiplex PCR was the method, and the copy in TCRdb shows in-frame clones only, minus some. The sample consists of more than 65,000 clones, 95% to 96% of them appearing once. Germline CDR1 is LNHDA and CDR2 is SQIVND (reference sequence). Trimming took off 3 bases at V and 3 bases at J, with 9 bases between the two ends. The CDR3 contains 14 residues. This rearrangement joins TRBV19 to TRBJ2-1, with D tentatively TRBD2 (5 bases). The receptor's source is a human donor in good health. Sequenced: T cells isolated from PBMCs. The CDR3 region is CASSMERNYNEQFF. CDR3 nucleotide sequence: TGTGCCAGTAGTATGGAGCGGAACTACAATGAGCAGTTCTTC.